A single sample gave rise to the 30 T cell receptor beta chains below, sequenced in a study of blood T cell repertoires in COVID-19. The protocol was immunoSEQ multiplex PCR, while the TCRdb copy is restricted to in-frame clones and leaves out a portion. The sample contains under 250,000 clones, roughly 90% of which appear only once. The specimen sequenced was peripheral blood. The receptors shown here come from a woman aged 60-70 years with acute or convalescent COVID-19.

The V gene is TRBV7-2, the J gene TRBJ2-5; 9 bases match TRBD1. The CDR3 is 16 amino acids. Per the germline V gene, CDR1 is SGHTA and CDR2 is FQGNSA. Trimming cost V 4 bases and J 5 bases; bases outside gene matches: 11. CDR3: CASSWGLQGARETQYF. The CDR3 DNA reads as TGTGCCAGCAGCTGGGGCTTACAGGGGGCCCGGGAGACCCAGTACTTC.

The chain carries TRBV30 and TRBJ1-6; the D gene is possibly TRBD1 (6 bases). Trimming shortened V by 0 bases and J by 0 bases, and 21 bases separated the two germline ends. The germline CDR1 and CDR2 sequences are GTSNPN and SVGIG (reference sequence). The CDR3 extends over 20 amino acids. The CDR3: CAWSVLGSGGLSSYNSPLHF. CDR3 DNA sequence: TGTGCCTGGAGTGTATTGGGCAGTGGGGGCTTAAGCTCCTATAATTCACCCCTCCACTTT.

The chain employs TRBV6-1 and TRBJ1-4; D is unresolved. Germline CDR1 is MNHNS and CDR2 is SASEGT. Trimming cost V 1 base and J 2 bases, with 8 bases left between them. The length of the CDR3 is 15 residues. The CDR3, as DNA: TGTGCCAGCAGTGAAGTACAGTGGACTAATGAAAAACTGTTTTTT. It codes for CASSEVQWTNEKLFF.

This clone appeared a few times. V gene TRBV5-1 combines with J gene TRBJ2-7, with 8 bases fitting TRBD2. With V trimmed by 4 bases and J by 2 bases, 5 bases remained unmatched. CDR1 and CDR2 from the germline V gene are SGHRS and YFSETQ. This CDR3 has 14 residues. The CDR3 nucleotides read TGCGCCAGCAGCCCCAGCGGGGGAACCTACGAGCAGTACTTC. Protein sequence: CASSPSGGTYEQYF.

The J gene is TRBJ2-1, the V gene TRBV12-2; TRBD2, the table's D call, was not compared with the DNA. TRBV12-2 is noted as a pseudogene. The CDR3 runs to 14 residues. The CDR3 loop is CASRGLRVYNEQFF. The CDR3 coding sequence is TGTGCAAGTCGTGGGTTGCGGGTGTACAATGAGCAGTTCTTC.

This rearrangement joins TRBV28 to TRBJ1-2, with D perhaps matching TRBD1 (5 bases). The CDR3 totals 14 residues. Germline V lookup: CDR1 MDHEN, CDR2 SYDVKM. Trimming stripped 3 bases from V and 0 bases from J, with 8 bases between. The CDR3 here is CASSFDSTNYGYTF. CDR3 DNA: TGTGCCAGCAGTTTCGACAGTACTAACTATGGCTACACCTTC.

This chain joins TRBV13 and TRBJ2-5; the match to TRBD2 covers 16 bases. Germline assignment: CDR1 PRHDT and CDR2 FYEKMQ (reference sequence). Trimming cost V 5 bases and J 4 bases; bases outside gene matches: 7. The CDR3 runs 17 residues. In nucleotides, the CDR3 is TGTGCCAGCAGCCCGGGACTAGCGGGGGGGCGAAGAGAGACCCAGTACTTC. Its translation is CASSPGLAGGRRETQYF.

The genes are TRBV6-2 or TRBV6-3 and TRBJ1-2, with 7 positions matching TRBD1. This CDR3 is 14 amino acids long. CDR1 and CDR2 (germline): MNHEY, SVGEGT. The V gene end was trimmed by 5 bases and the J gene end by 1 base; junction bases not matched to a gene: 4. CDR3 nucleotide sequence: TGTGCCAGCAGTGGGACAGACCATAACTATGGCTACACCTTC. Its protein product is CASSGTDHNYGYTF.

The V gene is TRBV10-3, the J gene TRBJ2-5; 10 positions match TRBD2. Per the germline V gene, CDR1 is ENHRY and CDR2 is SYGVKD. The CDR3 has 14 residues. Trimming at V came to 10 bases and at J to 6 bases, leaving 11 bases not matched to a gene. The chain's CDR3 is CATGEAGGLKTQYF. For the CDR3, the DNA is TGTGCCACCGGAGAAGCGGGGGGGCTAAAGACCCAGTACTTC.

The chain has TRBV6-2 or TRBV6-3 and TRBJ1-2; TRBD1 agrees at 7 bases. CDR1 MNHEY and CDR2 SVGEGT come from the germline V gene. V shed 4 bases and J 5 bases; nucleotides not matched to a gene: 7. The CDR3 extends over 14 amino acids. CDR3 amino acids: CASSSTDRPYGYTF. In DNA, the CDR3 is TGTGCCAGCAGTTCAACGGACAGGCCGTATGGCTACACCTTC.

The gene calls are TRBV4-2 and TRBJ1-4; D not certain. The V gene's germline CDR1 is LGHNA and CDR2 YNFKEQ. The CDR3 totals 17 residues. Trimming removed 0 bases at V and 5 bases at J, with 16 bases between. This chain's CDR3 is CASSQDRDTIWNEKLFF. The CDR3 DNA is TGTGCCAGCAGCCAAGACCGGGATACTATATGGAATGAAAAACTGTTTTTT.

The chain couples TRBV11-2 to TRBJ2-7, with a weak D call TRBD1 (6 bases). The germline V gene encodes CDR1 SGHAT and CDR2 FQNNGV. V was pared by 5 bases and J by 3 bases, with 20 bases between. This CDR3 region has 16 residues. The DNA of the CDR3 is TGTGCCAGCAGCCCGATAGCCCGGGACACTGACTACGAGCAGTACTTC. Residues: CASSPIARDTDYEQYF.

The chain joins TRBV7-9 to TRBJ2-1; 10 bases map to TRBD2. J gave up 0 bases and V 7 bases, and 6 bases lay outside the gene matches. The CDR3 spans 16 residues. The germline V gene encodes CDR1 SEHNR and CDR2 FQNEAQ (reference sequence). CDR3 protein: CASIISGGSSYNEQFF. The CDR3 DNA is TGTGCCAGCATTATTAGCGGGGGGAGCTCCTACAATGAGCAGTTCTTC.

V usage is TRBV10-2 and J usage is TRBJ2-1; unclear D gene. Germline V lookup: CDR1 WSHSY, CDR2 SAAADI. Trimming cost V 0 bases and J 0 bases, with 15 bases left between them. The CDR3 runs to 18 residues. DNA for the CDR3: TGCGCCAGCAGTGAGTCCTATAGAGGTACGAGCTCCTACAATGAGCAGTTCTTC. Amino acids: CASSESYRGTSSYNEQFF.

The chain uses TRBV10-3 and TRBJ2-3; TRBD2 agrees at 12 bases. Unmatched junction bases numbered 8, after V lost 4 bases and J lost 0 bases. CDR1 is ENHRY and CDR2 is SYGVKD in the germline V gene. The CDR3 covers 18 residues. The chain's CDR3 is CAISGRTSGARSTDTQYF. The CDR3 coding sequence is TGTGCCATCAGTGGCAGGACTAGCGGGGCCCGAAGCACAGATACGCAGTATTTT.

This clone appeared a single time. This chain joins TRBV19 and TRBJ2-2; 7 bases line up with TRBD2. Germline trimming cut 1 base from V and 5 bases from J; bases unmatched to any gene: 7. CDR1 LNHDA and CDR2 SQIVND come from the germline V gene (reference sequence). The CDR3 covers 16 residues. CDR3 sequence reads: CASSIGGGSRTGELFF. In DNA form, the CDR3 reads TGTGCCAGTAGTATAGGGGGAGGGTCGAGGACCGGGGAGCTGTTTTTT.

The chain is built from TRBV28 and TRBJ2-7; 8 bases line up with TRBD2. Germline V gene sequence: CDR1 MDHEN, CDR2 SYDVKM. CDR3 length: 16 amino acids. The V gene end was trimmed by 5 bases and the J gene end by 2 bases; junction bases not matched to a gene: 11. The CDR3 DNA follows: TGTGCCAGCAGTACCATCTACGGGAGGGGTCCCTACGAGCAGTACTTC. Its protein product is CASSTIYGRGPYEQYF. Drawing the rest from reference TRBV28 and TRBJ2-7, the complete variable domain is DVKVTQSSRYLVKRTGEKVFLECVQDMDHENMFWYRQDPGLGLRLIYFSYDVKMKEKGDIPEGYSVSREKKERFSLILESASTNQTSMYLCASSTIYGRGPYEQYFGPGTRLTVT.

The chain recombines TRBV30 with TRBJ1-1, with D possibly matching TRBD1 (5 bases). The ends were cut back, 5 bases at V and 5 bases at J, with 15 bases in the middle. This CDR3 is built from 13 residues. CDR1 GTSNPN and CDR2 SVGIG come from the germline V gene (reference sequence). The CDR3 DNA follows: TGTGCCTGGGCAGACGGGGGAAGGACTGAAGCTTTCTTT. The encoded protein is CAWADGGRTEAFF.

The chain has TRBV4-3 and TRBJ1-5; D is unresolved. Germline V lookup: CDR1 LGHNA, CDR2 YSLEER. The CDR3 extends over 15 amino acids. The ends were cut back, 0 bases at V and 2 bases at J, with 8 bases in the middle. The CDR3 spells CASSQDGTGNQPQHF. In nucleotides, the CDR3 is TGCGCCAGCAGCCAAGATGGTACAGGCAATCAGCCCCAGCATTTT.

This chain links TRBV28 with TRBJ1-6, with TRBD1 matching 8 bases. V shed 4 bases and J 5 bases; nucleotides not matched to a gene: 7. Germline values: CDR1 MDHEN, CDR2 SYDVKM. This CDR3 has 16 residues. The CDR3 loop is CASSSQGTGNNSPLHF. The CDR3 DNA reads TGTGCCAGCAGTTCCCAAGGGACAGGAAATAATTCACCCCTCCACTTT. The full variable domain, rest sourced from reference TRBV28 and TRBJ1-6, is DVKVTQSSRYLVKRTGEKVFLECVQDMDHENMFWYRQDPGLGLRLIYFSYDVKMKEKGDIPEGYSVSREKKERFSLILESASTNQTSMYLCASSSQGTGNNSPLHFGNGTRLTVT.

This clone appeared a single time. The chain links TRBV20-1 to TRBJ2-7, with TRBD2 matching 7 bases. The germline V gene encodes CDR1 DFQATT and CDR2 SNEGSKA (reference sequence). The CDR3 has 10 residues. V lost 6 bases to trimming and J lost 6 bases; unmatched junction nucleotides: 2. The CDR3 DNA reads as TGCAGTGCCTGGGGGGGCGAGCAGTACTTC. It encodes CSAWGGEQYF.

This chain uses TRBV6-5 with TRBJ2-7; 8 positions agree with TRBD1. Germline trimming cut 5 bases from V and 2 bases from J; bases unmatched to any gene: 5. This CDR3 spans 14 amino acids. Germline assignment: CDR1 MNHEY and CDR2 SVGAGI. CDR3 DNA: TGTGCCAGCAGTATGGGACAGGTGGCCTACGAGCAGTACTTC. Translated, it gives CASSMGQVAYEQYF.

The rearrangement joins TRBV4-3 to TRBJ2-2; D remains unclear. The CDR3 contains 14 residues. Germline CDR1 reads LGHNA; CDR2 reads YSLEER. V lost 0 bases and J lost 7, with 9 bases in between. The CDR3 DNA reads TGCGCCAGCAGCCAAGAGAGGCAGCTCGGGGAGCTGTTTTTT. It yields the protein CASSQERQLGELFF.

The chain employs TRBV7-8 and TRBJ1-5; 8 positions match TRBD1. V gave up 5 bases and J gave up 5 bases; unmatched junction bases: 5. CDR3 length: 14 residues. Germline V gene sequence: CDR1 SGHVS, CDR2 FQNEAQ. The DNA of the CDR3 is TGTGCCAGCAGCGATGGGACAGGAGATCAGCCCCAGCATTTT. It translates to CASSDGTGDQPQHF.

The chain couples TRBV6-4 to TRBJ1-1; D uncertain. This CDR3 is built from 11 residues. Germline V gene lookup returns CDR1 MRHNA and CDR2 SNTAGT. The V and J ends lost 8 bases and 9 bases respectively, with 13 bases between them. The CDR3 loop reads CASGQPRKAFF. The CDR3 nucleotides read TGTGCCAGCGGTCAACCTAGGAAAGCTTTCTTT.

The rearrangement uses TRBV10-2 and TRBJ1-3, with D possibly matching TRBD1 (6 bases). Trimming removed 6 bases from V and 4 bases from J, with 7 bases in between. The CDR3 totals 12 residues. Germline CDR1 and CDR2: WSHSY and SAAADI. CDR3 bases: TGCGCCAGCAGACAGGGAGGAAACACCATATATTTT. Translating gives CASRQGGNTIYF.

This clone was recorded once. The genes are TRBV30 and TRBJ1-3; no clear D. The CDR3 covers 14 residues. The V end was cut by 0 bases, the J end by 0 bases, with 6 bases between. CDR1 and CDR2 from the germline V gene are GTSNPN and SVGIG (reference sequence). This CDR3 is CAWSVKSSGNTIYF. The CDR3 region has the DNA TGTGCCTGGAGTGTAAAGAGCTCTGGAAACACCATATATTTT.

The V and J genes are TRBV28 and TRBJ1-1; D is possibly TRBD1 (5 bases). This CDR3 contains 14 residues. The V gene's germline CDR1 is MDHEN and CDR2 SYDVKM. V was cut by 2 bases and J by 5 bases, with 12 bases left in between. The CDR3 region has the DNA TGTGCCAGCAGTTTACACAGGATGGGGACTGAAGCTTTCTTT. Its translation is CASSLHRMGTEAFF.

V gene TRBV10-3 combines with J gene TRBJ1-2; 7 positions agree with TRBD1. V shed 4 bases, J shed 0 bases, and the junction held 11 bases outside the gene matches. Germline lookup yields CDR1 ENHRY and CDR2 SYGVKD. The CDR3 extends over 17 amino acids. CDR3 sequence reads: CAISGRTGVGANYGYTF. The DNA for the CDR3 is TGTGCCATCAGTGGACGAACAGGGGTCGGGGCTAACTATGGCTACACCTTC.

This clone was observed a single time. V usage is TRBV2 and J usage is TRBJ2-2, with D possibly being TRBD2 (5 bases). The CDR3 length is 15 residues. Per the germline V gene, CDR1 is SNHLY and CDR2 is FYNNEI. V was shortened by 5 bases and J by 5 bases, with 15 bases between the two germline ends. The CDR3 spells CASSPDSTRTGELFF. The DNA of the CDR3 is TGTGCCAGCAGTCCGGACTCAACTCGTACCGGGGAGCTGTTTTTT.